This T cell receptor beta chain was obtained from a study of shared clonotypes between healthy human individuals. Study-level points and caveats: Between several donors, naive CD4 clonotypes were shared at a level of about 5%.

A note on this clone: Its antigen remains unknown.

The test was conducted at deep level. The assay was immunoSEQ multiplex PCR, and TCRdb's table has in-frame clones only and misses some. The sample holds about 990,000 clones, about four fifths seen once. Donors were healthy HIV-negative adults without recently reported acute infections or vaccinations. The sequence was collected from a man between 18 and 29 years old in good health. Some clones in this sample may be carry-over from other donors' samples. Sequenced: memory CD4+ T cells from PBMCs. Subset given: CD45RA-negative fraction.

In nucleotides, the CDR3 is TGCGCCAGCAGCCCCGAAGATAGCAATCAGCCCCAGCATTTT. Its translation is CASSPEDSNQPQHF. The gene calls are TRBV5-1 and TRBJ1-5, with D uncertain. The CDR3 is 14 residues long. The V gene lost 4 bases and the J gene lost 0 bases, with 8 bases spanning the gap. Germline CDR1 is SGHRS and CDR2 is YFSETQ.